Listed below are T cell receptor beta chains from one sample, sequenced in a study of T-cell memory formation after mild COVID-19. In TCRdb, the 5' RACE reads were re-called with MiXCR into one record per CDR3 protein. The table has 110,000 or so distinct CDR3 sequences, around a fifth seen once. The sample was PBMCs or a T cell subset sorted from them (not recorded which). Receptors were obtained from a man between 18 and 29 years old who had mild COVID-19 (a few samples of this study predate the infection). Cell type and time point are not known. The CDR3 runs from the conserved cysteine through the conserved F or W. Expanded clones get a size class; other rows say once, few or many, or leave the size out.

>TRBV10-3|19|NA
CAISETSKWDRAGFLWQFF
>TRBV12-3/TRBV12-4|15|few
CASSYRDIAYNEQFF
>TRBV4-1|14|NA
CASSQGRQGNGYTF
>TRBV7-3|13|many
CASSLGVSYEQYF
>TRBV15|19|NA
CATSRWGNAAGANTGELFF
>TRBV6-5|15|few
CASSIGLMGDYGYTF
>TRBV6-6|17|NA
CASSYGSSGGKYNEQFF
>TRBV29-1|12|few
CSVGPLSGELFF
>TRBV27|14|few
CASGWKGHNHGYTF
>TRBV19|15|NA
CATNPGRISYNEQFF
>TRBV12-3/TRBV12-4|14|NA
CASSPAGGRETQYF
>TRBV28|16|NA
CASSLLDLSSGNTIYF
>TRBV27|14|NA
CASSLGGVYGEQFF
>TRBV29-1|12|few
CSGGTGGTEAFF
>TRBV27|16|few
CASSPRLAGGVDTQYF
>TRBV4-2|13|few
CASSQGHAYEQYF
>TRBV5-4|14|NA
CASSDTGGLETQYF
>TRBV9|16|few
CASSSSTGGSDYEQYF
>TRBV4-3|14|few
CASSQEDHNYGYTF
>TRBV7-9|15|NA
CASSPQSRPGYGYTF
>TRBV5-6|15|NA
CASSTGTGWDEKLFF
>TRBV7-2|16|NA
CASSLQSGLAKNIQYF